The 19 T cell receptor beta chains below were found in one sample sequenced in a study of memory CD4+ T cells and cytomegalovirus serostatus. The method was immunoSEQ multiplex PCR; TCRdb's version includes in-frame clones alone and lacks a portion of them. The sample records 46,000 or so clones, about three quarters being singletons. Single viable CD3+CD4+CD8-CD45RO+ cells were sorted as the memory CD4+ T cells. The sample taken for sequencing was memory CD4+ T cells from blood. The receptors stem from an adult in good health and CMV-seronegative.

The V call is TRBV7-2, the J call TRBJ2-1; TRBD1 agrees at 7 bases. Trimming removed 4 bases from V and 4 bases from J; junction bases left unmatched: 1. Germline CDR1 SGHTA, CDR2 FQGNSA. The CDR3 consists of 13 residues. CDR3 protein: CASSSTGYNEQFF. The CDR3 nucleotides read TGTGCCAGCAGCTCGACAGGGTACAATGAGCAGTTCTTC. Looking up the rest from reference TRBV7-2 and TRBJ2-1 gives the full variable domain: GAGVSQSPSNKVTEKGKDVELRCDPISGHTALYWYRQSLGQGLEFLIYFQGNSAPDKSGLPSDRFSAERTGGSVSTLTIQRTQQEDSAVYLCASSSTGYNEQFFGPGTRLTVL.

This clone was observed a single time. The gene calls are TRBV6-1 and TRBJ2-6; D is undetermined. V was cut by 6 bases and J by 2 bases, with 11 bases left in between. CDR1 and CDR2 from the germline V gene are MNHNS and SASEGT. The CDR3 extends over 15 amino acids. CDR3 loop: CASSPVSAGANVLTF. The DNA of the CDR3 is TGTGCCAGCAGCCCCGTGTCTGCTGGGGCCAACGTCCTGACTTTC.

The chain joins TRBV6-1 to TRBJ1-5; D gene ambiguous. Germline V CDR1 and CDR2: MNHNS, SASEGT. This CDR3 has 13 residues. V lost 8 bases and J 4 bases, leaving 12 bases between the germline ends. DNA for the CDR3: TGTGCCAGCCAAGGAGCAGGAAATCAGCCCCAGCATTTT. Translating it yields CASQGAGNQPQHF.

The CDR3 nucleotides read TGTGCCAGCTCACGGGTACAAAACACTGAAGCTTTCTTT. Protein sequence: CASSRVQNTEAFF. The gene calls are TRBV18 and TRBJ1-1; no firm D call. V was shortened by 4 bases and J by 2 bases, with 8 bases between the two germline ends. This CDR3 is 13 amino acids long. The germline V gene has CDR1 KGHSH and CDR2 LQKENI.

This clone showed up just once. The V and J genes are TRBV7-9 and TRBJ2-1; D gene ambiguous. The CDR3 is 12 residues long. V lost 2 bases, J lost 15 bases, and 14 bases lay in between. Germline CDR1 reads SEHNR; CDR2 reads FQNEAQ (reference sequence). CDR3: CASSLSMKIRFF. DNA for the CDR3: TGTGCCAGCAGCTTAAGTATGAAGATTCGGTTCTTC.

The genes are TRBV19 and TRBJ1-2, with D perhaps TRBD1 (5 bases). Trimming took off 11 bases at V and 4 bases at J, with 26 bases between the two ends. The V gene's germline CDR1 is LNHDA and CDR2 SQIVND (reference sequence). The length of the CDR3 is 16 residues. CDR3 in amino acids: CASFGNRRGRSYGYTF. The CDR3 DNA sequence: TGTGCCTCTTTTGGCAACAGAAGGGGTCGAAGCTATGGCTACACCTTC.

V usage is TRBV5-1 and J usage is TRBJ2-3; TRBD2 agrees at 9 bases. This CDR3 contains 17 residues. V was pared by 4 bases and J by 1 base, with 10 bases of the junction left unmatched. In germline, CDR1 is SGHRS, CDR2 YFSETQ. The CDR3 region has the DNA TGCGCCAGCAGCACTCAGACTAGCGGATTCCGCACAGATACGCAGTATTTT. Protein sequence: CASSTQTSGFRTDTQYF.

V is TRBV15 and J is TRBJ2-2; 10 bases match TRBD2. Germline CDR1 LNHNV, CDR2 YYDKDF (reference sequence). After removal of 5 bases from V and 5 bases from J, the junction contained 5 bases not matched to a gene. The CDR3 covers 15 residues. CDR3 DNA: TGTGCCACCAGCTTACTTAGCGGGGGGACCGGGGAGCTGTTTTTT. Translation: CATSLLSGGTGELFF.

The chain joins TRBV5-5 to TRBJ2-5; 9 bases agree with TRBD2. CDR3 size: 15 residues. Germline-derived CDR1 and CDR2 are SGHKS and YYEKEE (reference sequence). J gave up 1 base and V 4 bases, and 5 bases lay outside the gene matches. CDR3 loop: CASSPGLATQETQYF. The CDR3 coding sequence is TGTGCCAGCAGCCCGGGACTAGCCACCCAAGAGACCCAGTACTTC.

This chain uses TRBV7-2 with TRBJ1-2, with D unclear. Germline values: CDR1 SGHTA, CDR2 FQGNSA. The V end lost 2 bases, the J end lost 8 bases, and 12 bases lay between the germline ends. This CDR3 contains 13 residues. The CDR3 here is CASSLMDSGGYTF. CDR3 nucleotides: TGTGCCAGCAGCTTAATGGACTCCGGGGGCTACACCTTC.

The CDR3 here is CATSRSRGEDTQYF. The CDR3 DNA follows: TGTGCCACCAGCAGATCCAGGGGTGAAGATACGCAGTATTTT. The chain employs TRBV15 and TRBJ2-3, with D maybe TRBD1 (6 bases). The CDR3 contains 14 residues. Trimming removed 2 bases at V and 5 bases at J, with 11 bases between. Germline values: CDR1 LNHNV, CDR2 YYDKDF (reference sequence).

The chain recombines TRBV7-2 with TRBJ2-7; the D gene is possibly TRBD1 (6 bases). Deletions cut 1 base from V and 2 bases from J, with 12 bases between. The CDR3 totals 15 residues. Looked up from germline, CDR1 is SGHTA and CDR2 is FQGNSA. This CDR3 is CASSLVTGQTYEQYF. The DNA of the CDR3 is TGTGCCAGCAGCTTAGTAACAGGACAGACCTACGAGCAGTACTTC. The full variable domain, in which reference TRBV7-2 and TRBJ2-7 provide the parts outside the CDR3, is GAGVSQSPSNKVTEKGKDVELRCDPISGHTALYWYRQSLGQGLEFLIYFQGNSAPDKSGLPSDRFSAERTGGSVSTLTIQRTQQEDSAVYLCASSLVTGQTYEQYFGPGTRLTVT.

The chain is built from TRBV5-4 and TRBJ2-5; no reliable D call. CDR3 length: 13 amino acids. V shed 4 bases and J shed 3 bases, with 10 bases lying between them. The germline V gene encodes CDR1 SGHNT and CDR2 YYREEE (reference sequence). As DNA, the CDR3 is TGTGCCAGCAGCCTGAAGGGTGAAGAGACCCAGTACTTC. Translation: CASSLKGEETQYF. Full variable domain (outside the CDR3, taken from reference TRBV5-4 and TRBJ2-5): ETGVTQSPTHLIKTRGQQVTLRCSSQSGHNTVSWYQQALGQGPQFIFQYYREEENGRGNFPPRFSGLQFPNYSSELNVNALELDDSALYLCASSLKGEETQYFGPGTRLLVL.

The chain is built from TRBV4-3 and TRBJ1-2, with D perhaps matching TRBD1 (5 bases). CDR3 length equals 15 residues. V lost 0 bases and J lost 7, with 15 bases in between. Germline CDR1 reads LGHNA; CDR2 reads YSLEER. The CDR3 spells CASSQDEGTGRGYTF. CDR3 in DNA: TGCGCCAGCAGCCAAGATGAGGGGACCGGTCGTGGCTACACCTTC.

The chain recombines TRBV19 with TRBJ2-1; TRBD2 agrees at 11 bases. Germline-derived CDR1 and CDR2 are LNHDA and SQIVND (reference sequence). V lost 4 bases and J lost 4; bases outside the gene matches: 0. There are 14 residues in the CDR3. CDR3 protein: CASSTSGGYNEQFF. As DNA, the CDR3 is TGTGCCAGTAGTACTAGCGGGGGGTACAATGAGCAGTTCTTC.

This clone was observed a few times. This chain connects TRBV25-1 to TRBJ1-2; 8 nucleotides agree with TRBD1. The J segment lost 4 bases and the V segment lost 6 bases, leaving 4 bases of the junction unmatched. The CDR3 is 13 residues long. Germline V gives CDR1 MGHDK, CDR2 SYGVNS. This CDR3 is CASRPGGGYGYTF. The CDR3 nucleotides are TGTGCCAGCAGACCAGGGGGCGGCTATGGCTACACCTTC.

The chain employs TRBV19 and TRBJ1-6, with 8 bases fitting TRBD1. The CDR3 has 13 residues. CDR1 and CDR2 from the germline V gene are LNHDA and SQIVND (reference sequence). As DNA, the CDR3 is TGTGGGACACGGGACAGGTATAATTCACCCCTCCACTTT. Translated: CGTRDRYNSPLHF.

This clone appeared once. The chain is built from TRBV11-2 and TRBJ2-3; TRBD2 matches 11 bases. There are 18 residues in the CDR3. Germline V gives CDR1 SGHAT, CDR2 FQNNGV. With V trimmed by 5 bases and J by 2 bases, 12 bases remained unmatched. CDR3 sequence reads: CASSHYASGLADTDTQYF. The CDR3 coding sequence is TGTGCCAGCAGCCACTACGCGTCGGGACTAGCGGACACAGATACGCAGTATTTT.

This clone has a handful of counts. V and J are TRBV14 and TRBJ1-1; maybe TRBD1 (5 bases). The V gene lost 2 bases and the J gene lost 0 bases, with 10 bases spanning the gap. The V gene's germline CDR1 is SGHDN and CDR2 FVKESK. This CDR3 has 15 amino acids. The CDR3 spells CASSQRGFMNTEAFF. CDR3 nucleotide sequence: TGTGCCAGCAGCCAACGGGGCTTCATGAACACTGAAGCTTTCTTT.